This T cell receptor (beta chain) was observed in a study of blood T cells in healthy people across ages. Regarding the study as a whole: Estimates of total diversity, which came from one million sequenced T cells, were considered to be underestimates.

Trimming shortened V by 3 bases and J by 1 base, and 12 bases separated the two germline ends. This CDR3 has 15 amino acids. Germline V gives CDR1 KGHSH, CDR2 LQKENI. This clonotype was counted a few times. Its antigen is undetermined. Sample-barcoded 5' priming and a J-beta primer mix drove a second PCR of about 7 to 12 cycles. Each TCR beta cDNA got a 12-nucleotide random molecular identifier. TCRdb recomputed calls from the 5' RACE reads with MiXCR, one row per CDR3 protein. The sample lists 850,000 to 950,000 distinct CDR3 sequences, about 30% occurring once. The chain has TRBV18 and TRBJ2-5; D is possibly TRBD2 (6 bases). The clonotype was recovered from a woman of 80 years or more in good health. The sample was blood. CDR3 protein: CASSPAMRGQETQYF. CDR3 nucleotide sequence: TGTGCCAGCTCACCCGCTATGCGGGGCCAAGAGACCCAGTACTTC.